Below, 26 T cell receptor beta chains from the same sample are listed, as sequenced in a study of spatial heterogeneity in lung cancer. General study results and limits: Intratumoral expanded alpha and beta TCR counts were found to track tumor mutation counts.

Indicated time point: sample taken at primary tumor resection. Antigen specificity for these receptors is unknown. TCRdb re-analysed the 5' RACE reads in MiXCR, keeping a single row per CDR3 protein. The table has roughly 28,000 distinct CDR3 sequences, roughly 7.4% seen once. The input for sequencing was lung tumor tissue, taken at surgery. The source of these receptors is a male donor with early-stage non-small cell lung cancer.

The table lists this clonotype with many counts. V and J are TRBV5-4 and TRBJ2-1, with D tentatively TRBD2 (6 bases). Germline V CDR1 and CDR2: SGHNT, YYREEE (reference sequence). The CDR3 spans 15 residues. V lost 0 bases, J lost 9 bases, and 16 bases lay in between. In nucleotides, the CDR3 is TGTGCCAGCAGCTTGGAGGTTCGGGAGACTAGTGAGCAGTTCTTC. It specifies CASSLEVRETSEQFF.

In DNA form, the CDR3 reads TGCGCCAGCAGCCAAGATCGGACAGGTCGCTCCTACGAGCAGTACTTC. Residues: CASSQDRTGRSYEQYF. The rearrangement links TRBV4-1 to TRBJ2-7; TRBD1 matches 7 bases. Per the germline V gene, CDR1 is MGHRA and CDR2 is YSYEKL. The V gene end was trimmed by 0 bases and the J gene end by 0 bases; junction bases not matched to a gene: 5. CDR3 length: 16 residues.

Worth noting for this clonotype: At one boundary the junction diverges from the germline segment, which might be a read error. This chain uses TRBV3-1 with TRBJ2-1, with D possibly matching TRBD2 (6 bases). CDR1 LGHDT and CDR2 YNNKEL come from the germline V gene (reference sequence). The CDR3 runs to 15 residues. DNA for the CDR3: TGTGCCAGCAACCAAAGAGCCGGGGGAATCAATGAGCAGTTCTTC. Amino acids: CASNQRAGGINEQFF.

The table lists this clonotype with a few counts. The rearrangement joins TRBV6-2 or TRBV6-3 to TRBJ2-1, with D uncertain. V dropped 7 bases and J dropped 8 bases, with 30 bases sitting between them. Germline CDR1 reads MNHEY; CDR2 reads SVGEGT. This CDR3 spans 18 amino acids. This CDR3 reads CASTEARHIGMVIDEQFF. CDR3 in DNA: TGTGCCAGCACTGAGGCCCGCCATATAGGGATGGTAATCGATGAGCAGTTCTTC.

The genes are TRBV6-1 and TRBJ1-5; perhaps TRBD1 as D (6 bases). The V gene's germline CDR1 is MNHNS and CDR2 SASEGT. CDR3 size: 15 residues. Trimming took off 8 bases at V and 4 bases at J, with 18 bases between the two ends. The CDR3 DNA follows: TGTGCCAGCGCAGGGGTGATCGTGGGGAATCAGCCCCAGCATTTT. This translates into CASAGVIVGNQPQHF.

As to this clonotype: A single base separates this from a much larger clone, so it may be a read error. The conserved phenylalanine or tryptophan is not found at the CDR3 terminus, so this likely reflects a read error. The CDR3 nucleotides are TGTGCCAGCAGCTTAGCGCAGACCACTGAAGCTTTCCTT. This codes for CASSLAQTTEAFL. The V and J genes are TRBV7-2 and TRBJ1-1; D is uncertain. The length of the CDR3 is 13 residues. Germline V gives CDR1 SGHTA, CDR2 FQGNSA. V lost 0 bases to trimming and J lost 4 bases, with 6 bases between them.

This clonotype was detected many times. The rearrangement uses TRBV24-1 and TRBJ2-5, with D possibly called TRBD1 or TRBD2 (5 bases each). Per the germline V gene, CDR1 is KGHDR and CDR2 is SFDVKD. The V and J ends lost 2 bases and 5 bases respectively, with 14 bases between them. This CDR3 comprises 15 residues. CDR3 nucleotide sequence: TGTGCCACCAGTGATTCAAGGCAGGGCGGGGAGACCCAGTACTTC. Translating gives CATSDSRQGGETQYF.

This clonotype was seen repeatedly, ten times or more. The CDR3 sequence: CASSPPDSTDTQYF. The CDR3 nucleotides are TGTGCCAGCAGTCCTCCGGATAGCACAGATACGCAGTATTTT. J is TRBJ2-3 and V is TRBV28; D gene ambiguous. Germline V gene data show CDR1 as MDHEN and CDR2 as SYDVKM. V lost 5 bases, J lost 0 bases, and 9 bases lay in between. CDR3 size: 14 residues.

In its sample, this clonotype was seen a few times. J is TRBJ2-7 and V is TRBV5-1; weak D call: TRBD1 (6 bases). CDR1 is SGHRS, CDR2 YFSETQ, per germline. Trimming left V 0 bases short and J 9 bases short, with 7 bases between. CDR3 size: 11 residues. CDR3 region: CASSLADRQYF. Here the CDR3 DNA reads TGCGCCAGCAGCTTGGCGGACAGGCAGTACTTC.

This clonotype showed up many times. The chain has TRBV7-9 and TRBJ2-7; possibly TRBD2 for D (6 bases). This CDR3 is built from 14 residues. Germline CDR1 and CDR2: SEHNR and FQNEAQ (reference sequence). V lost 2 bases to trimming and J lost 3 bases, with 11 bases between them. CDR3 amino acids: CASSLTGVLYEQYF. The CDR3, as DNA: TGTGCCAGCAGCTTAACGGGGGTCCTCTACGAGCAGTACTTC.

This clonotype was observed a handful of times. The chain recombines TRBV4-1 with TRBJ1-5, with a weak D call TRBD1 (5 bases). Germline V gene lookup returns CDR1 MGHRA and CDR2 YSYEKL. This CDR3 has 15 amino acids. Trimming cost V 3 bases and J 9 bases, with 18 bases left between them. Here the CDR3 DNA reads TGCGCCAGCAGCCAGATGACAGACGGGACTACGCCCCAGCATTTT. Amino acids: CASSQMTDGTTPQHF.

This clonotype occurred many times. The V and J genes are TRBV6-2 or TRBV6-3 and TRBJ1-1; D is unclear. The length of the CDR3 is 13 residues. Germline CDR1 is MNHEY and CDR2 is SVGEGT. V lost 1 base, J lost 6 bases, and 9 bases lay in between. The CDR3 is CASSYFQLAEAFF. The CDR3 nucleotides read TGTGCCAGCAGTTACTTTCAGCTTGCTGAAGCTTTCTTT.

This clonotype was seen repeatedly, ten times or more. J is TRBJ2-5 and V is TRBV2; D is unclear. Germline V gene sequence: CDR1 SNHLY, CDR2 FYNNEI. V was shortened by 1 base and J by 6 bases, with 0 bases between the two germline ends. The CDR3 has 10 residues. The chain's CDR3 is CASSEETQYF. The CDR3 bases are TGTGCCAGCAGTGAAGAGACCCAGTACTTC.

This clonotype was counted at least ten times. The chain joins TRBV7-2 to TRBJ1-1; TRBD1 might be the D (6 bases). CDR1 SGHTA and CDR2 FQGNSA come from the germline V gene. V dropped 3 bases and J dropped 1 base, with 12 bases sitting between them. The CDR3 is made up of 15 amino acids. The CDR3 reads CASSFTGLGNTEAFF. The CDR3 nucleotides read TGTGCCAGCAGCTTTACAGGGTTGGGGAACACTGAAGCTTTCTTT.

This clonotype appeared many times. V usage is TRBV20-1 and J usage is TRBJ2-3; 8 bases line up with TRBD1. The CDR3 length is 14 residues. The J segment lost 4 bases and the V segment lost 2 bases, leaving 5 bases of the junction unmatched. Looked up from germline, CDR1 is DFQATT and CDR2 is SNEGSKA (reference sequence). The CDR3 sequence: CSARFPQGADTQYF. CDR3 in DNA: TGCAGTGCTAGATTCCCACAGGGGGCAGATACGCAGTATTTT.

This clonotype was seen repeatedly, ten times or more. The rearrangement uses TRBV11-2 and TRBJ1-5; D gene unclear. This CDR3 has 15 amino acids. Germline assignment: CDR1 SGHAT and CDR2 FQNNGV. Deletions cut 2 bases from V and 0 bases from J, with 8 bases between. This CDR3 reads CASSLSTDSNQPQHF. In nucleotides, the CDR3 is TGTGCCAGCAGCTTATCCACGGATAGCAATCAGCCCCAGCATTTT.

This clonotype came up many times. The CDR3 is CASDLNPPGQVYSPLHF. The CDR3 DNA is TGTGCCAGCGACCTCAATCCACCGGGACAGGTTTATTCACCCCTCCACTTT. The rearrangement joins TRBV6-1 to TRBJ1-6; TRBD1 aligns across 8 bases. With 8 bases clipped from V and 8 bases from J, the junction kept 17 bases outside the gene matches. Per germline, CDR1 MNHNS and CDR2 SASEGT. The CDR3 contains 17 residues.

This clonotype showed up just a few times. J is TRBJ1-4 and V is TRBV6-6; D unclear. Trimming stripped 4 bases from V and 5 bases from J, with 5 bases between. Germline loops: CDR1 MNHNY, CDR2 SVGAGI (reference sequence). The CDR3 runs to 12 residues. Written as DNA, the CDR3 is TGTGCCAGCAGTTCTGTCAATGAAAAACTGTTTTTT. Its translation is CASSSVNEKLFF.

V and J are TRBV10-3 and TRBJ2-7; the match to TRBD1 covers 7 bases. CDR1 and CDR2 from the germline V gene are ENHRY and SYGVKD. The CDR3 contains 13 residues. J lost 3 bases, V lost 6 bases, and 5 bases had no gene match. CDR3 nucleotides: TGTGCCATCAGGCTAGGACAGGACTACGAGCAGTACTTC. Its translation is CAIRLGQDYEQYF.

This clonotype occurred many times. The chain combines TRBV5-6 with TRBJ1-2; the D is unclear. This CDR3 has 13 amino acids. Germline V lookup: CDR1 SGHDT, CDR2 YYEEEE. V was cut by 0 bases and J by 6 bases, with 9 bases left in between. The CDR3 bases are TGTGCCAGCAGCTTGGGAGTGGGTGATGGCTACACCTTC. It translates to CASSLGVGDGYTF.

This clonotype showed up just a few times. The chain employs TRBV6-5 and TRBJ2-5, with D hard to call. Deletions cut 4 bases from V and 3 bases from J, with 9 bases between. This CDR3 is built from 13 residues. Germline V gives CDR1 MNHEY, CDR2 SVGAGI. CDR3: CASSSPDEETQYF. In DNA form, the CDR3 reads TGTGCCAGCAGTTCCCCGGACGAAGAGACCCAGTACTTC.

This clonotype was seen a few times. The rearrangement uses TRBV15 and TRBJ2-7; 7 nucleotides line up with TRBD2. The CDR3 consists of 12 residues. CDR1 LNHNV and CDR2 YYDKDF come from the germline V gene (reference sequence). V was clipped by 5 bases and J by 7 bases; unmatched bases: 5. The CDR3 coding sequence is TGTGCCACCAGCCCTCGGGGGGAAGAGCAGTACTTC. It specifies CATSPRGEEQYF.

This clonotype was recorded at least ten times. The chain has TRBV7-2 and TRBJ2-3, with 10 bases aligning to TRBD2. CDR3 length: 17 residues. The germline CDR1 and CDR2 sequences are SGHTA and FQGNSA. The junction had 9 bases not matched to a gene; V was cut back by 3 bases and J by 3 bases. The CDR3 region is CASSFLAGGQLTDTQYF. In DNA form, the CDR3 reads TGTGCCAGCAGCTTCTTAGCGGGGGGCCAGCTGACAGATACGCAGTATTTT. The full variable domain, with the rest looked up from reference TRBV7-2 and TRBJ2-3, is GAGVSQSPSNKVTEKGKDVELRCDPISGHTALYWYRQSLGQGLEFLIYFQGNSAPDKSGLPSDRFSAERTGGSVSTLTIQRTQQEDSAVYLCASSFLAGGQLTDTQYFGPGTRLTVL.

Regarding this clonotype: Being one base from a much bigger clone, this may be a read error. The J gene is TRBJ2-4, the V gene TRBV27; D is possibly TRBD1 (5 bases). The CDR3 totals 14 residues. CDR1 and CDR2 from the germline V gene are MNHEY and SMNVEV (reference sequence). CDR3 amino acids: CGSRAHEAKNIQYF. The CDR3 DNA reads TGTGGCAGCAGGGCACACGAAGCCAAAAACATTCAGTACTTC.

The gene calls are TRBV28 and TRBJ1-5; TRBD1 aligns across 7 bases. CDR3 length equals 15 residues. The V gene's germline CDR1 is MDHEN and CDR2 SYDVKM. The trim removed 5 bases at V and 3 bases at J, leaving 7 bases unmatched. CDR3 region: CASSLGTEVNQPQHF. In DNA form, the CDR3 reads TGTGCCAGCAGTCTGGGGACAGAAGTCAATCAGCCCCAGCATTTT. The variable domain in full, completed from reference TRBV28 and TRBJ1-5, reads DVKVTQSSRYLVKRTGEKVFLECVQDMDHENMFWYRQDPGLGLRLIYFSYDVKMKEKGDIPEGYSVSREKKERFSLILESASTNQTSMYLCASSLGTEVNQPQHFGDGTRLSIL.

This clonotype appeared many times. This sequence joins TRBV9 and TRBJ2-3; D is ambiguous. The germline V gene has CDR1 SGDLS and CDR2 YYNGEE. The CDR3 totals 14 residues. Trimming took 0 bases from V and 2 from J, leaving 7 bases between them. The CDR3 sequence is CASSVAQDTDTQYF. The CDR3 DNA reads TGTGCCAGCAGCGTAGCTCAGGACACAGATACGCAGTATTTT.